This T cell receptor (beta chain) was documented in a study of T cell responses to AZD1222 COVID-19 vaccine. Study-wide points: Repertoires were sampled only after the peak T cell response. The reported proportion of spike-specific TCRs targeting unmutated variant regions was nearly half. Clonal diversity was possibly underestimated, and white British individuals and females predominated among donors.

The protocol was immunoSEQ multiplex PCR, while the TCRdb copy is restricted to in-frame clones and leaves out a portion. This sample carries 55,000 to 65,000 clones, 80% to 90% of them seen once, and the ten largest clones take around 15%. With respect to this clone: Antigen specificity is unknown.

CDR3 length: 14 residues. The sequence derives from an adult in good health. This chain uses TRBV21-1 with TRBJ1-1; the table gives TRBD1 as D, unverified against the DNA. TRBV21-1 is termed a pseudogene. The sample here was peripheral blood, taken on day 0 of AZD1222 vaccination. CDR3 DNA sequence: TGTGCCAGCAGCAGCCGGGACAGGGGGTCTGAAGCTTTCTTT. Translated, it gives CASSSRDRGSEAFF.